Listed below are T cell receptor beta chains from one sample, sequenced in a study of tumor-infiltrating lymphocytes in primary liver carcinoma. TCRdb reprocessed the multiplex PCR reads with MiXCR, giving one entry per CDR3 protein. This table has roughly 78,000 distinct CDR3 sequences, around 75% appearing once. Source material: liver tumor tissue from sampling region 4. The receptors were gathered from a woman between 55 and 75 years old with primary liver carcinoma and hepatitis B virus infection. Each CDR3 is given with its conserved first and last residue. The D gene is left open where the match is weak. Clone size, where shown, is once, few, many, or a class for clones that have expanded.

size	V	J	length	D	DNA	CDR3
NA	TRBV11-2	TRBJ2-2	18	NA	TGTGCCAGCAGCTTAGTTTGGGGGGACTCCAAGGGTAGCGGGGAGCTGTTTTTT	CASSLVWGDSKGSGELFF
NA	TRBV7-9	TRBJ1-2	16	NA	TGTGCCAGCAGCTTTGGGAGGCAGGGGCCTCGAGGCGGCTACACCTTC	CASSFGRQGPRGGYTF
NA	TRBV4-2	TRBJ1-6	16	NA	TGTGCCAGCAGCCAAGCCGACGGGGGTCGATATTCACCCCACCACTTT	CASSQADGGRYSPHHF
NA	TRBV24-1	TRBJ2-3	18	TRBD2	TGTGCCACCAGTGACCCACGGGGGACTAGCGGGAGCACAGATACGCAGTATTTT	CATSDPRGTSGSTDTQYF
NA	TRBV11-3	TRBJ2-3	15	NA	TGTGCCAGTAGCTTAGAAGCGGAAGGACCAGATACACAGTATTTT	CASSLEAEGPDTQYF
few	TRBV20-1	TRBJ2-3	15	TRBD1	TGCAGTGCTAGAGATAGGACAGGAAGAGCAGATACGCAGTATTTT	CSARDRTGRADTQYF
few	TRBV5-1	TRBJ2-7	15	TRBD2	TGCGCCAGCAGCTTAATCTCTAGCGGAGCCTACGAGCGGTACTTC	CASSLISSGAYERYF
NA	TRBV5-4	TRBJ2-5	13	NA	TGTGGTAGCAGCCCCACCCCACAAGAGACCCAGTACTTC	CGSSPTPQETQYF
NA	TRBV11-2	TRBJ2-3	17	NA	TGTGGCAGCAGCTTATGGATTCGAAGGGAAGGCACAGATACGCAATATTTT	CGSSLWIRREGTDTQYF
once	TRBV6-6	TRBJ1-2	13	TRBD1	TGTACCAGCAGTTGCGGGAACAGGGGCGGCTACACCTTC	CTSSCGNRGGYTF
NA	TRBV12-3/TRBV12-4	TRBJ2-1	15	TRBD2	TGTGCCAGCAGTTTGGGACTAGCGGGAGGCAGTGGGCAGTTCTTC	CASSLGLAGGSGQFF
few	TRBV28	TRBJ2-3	15	TRBD1	TGTGCCAGCCCCCCGAGTGGGACAGGGATAGATACGCAGTATTTT	CASPPSGTGIDTQYF
medium-sized	TRBV11-2	TRBJ2-1	14	NA	TGTGCCAGCAGCTTGCACGCGAGGGGGGTTGGGCAGTTCTTC	CASSLHARGVGQFF
NA	TRBV11-2	TRBJ1-2	15	NA	TGTGCCAGCAGCTTAAGAATACAGGGAGATGGAGGCTACACCTTC	CASSLRIQGDGGYTF
NA	TRBV28	TRBJ2-6	15	NA	TGTGCCAGCAGTCCTAGCCCGTTTGGGACCAACGTCCTGACTTTC	CASSPSPFGTNVLTF
NA	TRBV5-6	TRBJ2-7	15	TRBD1	TGTACCAGCAGCTTCAGAGGGACAGCTCCCTACGAGCAGTACTTC	CTSSFRGTAPYEQYF
many	TRBV29-1	TRBJ2-3	10	NA	TGCAGCACCCTAGCAGATACGCAGTATTTT	CSTLADTQYF
NA	TRBV4-1	TRBJ2-5	14	NA	TGCGCCAGCAGCCCCCGACATCTCCAAAGGACCCAGTACTTC	CASSPRHLQRTQYF
NA	TRBV5-1	TRBJ1-4	17	TRBD1	TGCGCCAGCAGCTTGAACCCTCCCTGGACAGGGTACGAAAAACTGTTTTTC	CASSLNPPWTGYEKLFF
NA	TRBV7-8	TRBJ2-3	16	NA	TGTGCCAGCAGCTCGCAAGCGAGAGTGTCCACAGATACGCGGTATTTT	CASSSQARVSTDTRYF
NA	TRBV7-9	TRBJ2-2	19	NA	TGTGCCAGCACCTTCCCGGGCAGGGGGGTATGGGGATACACCGGGGAGCTGTTTTTT	CASTFPGRGVWGYTGELFF
NA	TRBV12-3/TRBV12-4	TRBJ2-7	14	NA	TGTGCCGGCAGTCGAGGGGTAGGTATGTACGAGCAGTATTTC	CAGSRGVGMYEQYF
once	TRBV11-3	TRBJ2-1	14	NA	TGTACCAGCAGCTTAATAGGGGCCTACGATGAGCAATTCTTC	CTSSLIGAYDEQFF
NA	TRBV10-3	TRBJ2-3	14	NA	TGTGCCATCAGTGTGGGGGGAGACACAGATAGGCAGTATTTT	CAISVGGDTDRQYF
NA	TRBV11-2	TRBJ2-7	14	NA	TGTGCCAGCAGCTTTCGGGGGGCCCTCTACGAGCAGTACTTC	CASSFRGALYEQYF
NA	TRBV29-1	TRBJ2-3	13	NA	TGCAGCGTTGGGGGTGGTAGAACAGATACGCGGTATTTT	CSVGGGRTDTRYF
NA	TRBV6-5	TRBJ2-3	16	NA	TGTGCCAGCAGTTACTCCTGTTGGTTGAGCACAGATGCGCAGTATTTT	CASSYSCWLSTDAQYF
NA	TRBV20-1	TRBJ2-5	15	NA	TGCAGTGCTAGCCCTCTAGCGAGACGCCAAGAGACCCAGTACTTC	CSASPLARRQETQYF
NA	TRBV11-3	TRBJ2-7	14	NA	TGTGCCAGCAACTTAAGCGGGCTGGAGCATGAGCAGTACTTC	CASNLSGLEHEQYF
medium-sized	TRBV11-2	TRBJ2-1	15	TRBD2	TGTGCCAGCAGCTTAGAGTCTAGCGGAGACAATGAGCAGTTCTTC	CASSLESSGDNEQFF
NA	TRBV7-8	TRBJ2-6	17	NA	TGTGCCAGCAGCATGGGTGCACCAAGACTGGGGGCCAACGTCCTGAGTTTC	CASSMGAPRLGANVLSF
medium-sized	TRBV11-2	TRBJ1-1	13	NA	TGTGCCAGCAGCTCACCCCCAAGTACTGAAGCTTTCTTT	CASSSPPSTEAFF
NA	TRBV6-5	TRBJ1-1	16	NA	TGTGCCAGCGGGAGTGGGGGGGCGCCTTTGAACACTGAAGCTTTCTTT	CASGSGGAPLNTEAFF
many	TRBV11-2	TRBJ2-7	16	NA	TGTGCCAGCAGCTCCTTAACCTCCGGGTTCATCTACGAGCAGTACTTC	CASSSLTSGFIYEQYF
medium-sized	TRBV11-3	TRBJ2-1	15	TRBD2	TGTGCCAGCAGCTTAGTTACTAGCGGGAGAACAGAGCAGTTCTTC	CASSLVTSGRTEQFF
many	TRBV5-1	TRBJ2-7	13	TRBD1	TGCGCCAGCAGCCCGGGACAGGTAGGCGAGCAGTACTTC	CASSPGQVGEQYF
NA	TRBV29-1	TRBJ2-5	14	NA	TGCAGCGTTGATGCGGTAGCAACTCAAGAGACCCAGTACTTC	CSVDAVATQETQYF